This is a list of T cell receptor beta chains from one sample in a study of blood T cells in healthy people across ages. TCRdb redid the calling of the 5' RACE reads with MiXCR, one entry per CDR3 protein. The repertoire consists of approximately 880,000 distinct CDR3 sequences, with around 46% occurring once and the leading ten covering roughly 12%. Sequencing was performed on blood. The receptors derive from a man aged 25-45 years in good health. CDR3s include the opening cysteine and the closing phenylalanine or tryptophan. A D gene is named only where the DNA matches it firmly. Part of the rows lack a size; the others show once, few, many or a class for expanded clones.

J gene | clone size | D gene | V gene | CDR3 protein | CDR3 DNA
TRBJ2-3 | . | . | TRBV24-1 | CATSDLASADTQYF | TGTGCCACCAGTGATTTGGCTAGTGCAGATACGCAGTATTTT
TRBJ2-1 | . | . | TRBV5-1 | CASSFGSGGYNEQFF | TGCGCCAGCAGCTTCGGAAGCGGCGGATACAATGAGCAGTTCTTC
TRBJ2-1 | few | TRBD1 | TRBV11-2 | CASSLNRGRFSEQFF | TGTGCCAGCAGCTTAAATAGGGGGCGCTTCAGTGAGCAGTTCTTC
TRBJ2-6 | . | TRBD2 | TRBV27 | CASSFGGVLSGANVLTF | TGTGCCAGCAGTTTCGGGGGGGTCCTCTCTGGGGCCAACGTCCTGACTTTC
TRBJ1-6 | . | . | TRBV7-2 | CASSPRALTTSPLHF | TGTGCCAGCAGCCCTCGGGCCTTAACAACTTCACCCCTCCACTTT
TRBJ2-7 | many | . | TRBV20-1 | CSATPQGAVTYEQYF | TGCAGTGCTACCCCTCAGGGCGCAGTCACCTACGAGCAGTACTTC
TRBJ2-7 | . | . | TRBV29-1 | CSVSEWDGDNEQYF | TGCAGCGTTTCGGAATGGGACGGGGACAATGAGCAGTACTTC
TRBJ2-7 | few | . | TRBV29-1 | CSVEDDGQEQYF | TGCAGCGTTGAAGACGACGGACAGGAGCAGTACTTC
TRBJ1-4 | . | . | TRBV25-1 | CAAGEGLSEKLFF | TGTGCCGCCGGAGAAGGGCTGAGTGAAAAACTGTTTTTT
TRBJ1-1 | . | . | TRBV29-1 | CSVEAGPAEAFF | TGCAGCGTTGAGGCTGGACCGGCTGAAGCTTTCTTT
TRBJ1-1 | . | . | TRBV12-3/TRBV12-4 | CASSHTENTEAFF | TGTGCCAGCAGTCATACAGAGAACACTGAAGCTTTCTTT
TRBJ2-7 | few | TRBD2 | TRBV6-2/TRBV6-3 | CASSPGAGLAVYEQYF | TGTGCCAGCAGTCCGGGAGCGGGACTAGCGGTTTACGAGCAGTACTTC
TRBJ2-7 | . | TRBD1 | TRBV20-1 | CSATGQVDYEQYF | TGCAGTGCTACAGGACAGGTTGACTACGAGCAGTACTTC
TRBJ2-3 | . | . | TRBV2 | CASTRSQGGDTQYF | TGTGCCAGCACCCGCTCCCAGGGGGGGGATACGCAGTATTTT
TRBJ2-7 | . | TRBD2 | TRBV20-1 | CSARSLAGLISSYEQYF | TGCAGTGCTAGGTCCCTAGCGGGGTTAATTTCCTCCTACGAGCAGTACTTC
TRBJ2-2 | . | . | TRBV6-1 | CASSERGNTGELFF | TGTGCCAGCAGTGAGAGGGGGAACACTGGGGAGCTGTTTTTT
TRBJ2-7 | many | . | TRBV29-1 | CSVGTETSYEQYF | TGCAGCGTTGGGACAGAGACGTCCTACGAGCAGTACTTC
TRBJ1-2 | few | . | TRBV7-2 | CASSFTTGNSYGYTF | TGTGCCAGCAGCTTTACGACAGGAAACTCTTATGGCTACACCTTC
TRBJ1-4 | few | . | TRBV20-1 | CSARLSPNEKLFF | TGCAGTGCCAGACTTAGTCCTAATGAAAAACTGTTTTTT
TRBJ2-6 | . | . | TRBV20-1 | CSARIPPGSIPRTANVLTF | TGCAGTGCTAGAATCCCTCCTGGTAGCATCCCGCGCACGGCCAACGTCCTGACTTTC
TRBJ1-1 | few | TRBD1 | TRBV12-3/TRBV12-4 | CASSLRQGDEAFF | TGTGCCAGCAGTTTACGACAGGGAGATGAAGCTTTCTTT
TRBJ1-5 | . | . | TRBV2 | CATIAAGQPQHF | TGTGCCACCATTGCGGCGGGTCAGCCCCAGCATTTT
TRBJ1-5 | once | TRBD1 | TRBV7-2 | CASSPDRGVVPQHF | TGTGCCAGCAGCCCAGACAGGGGAGTCGTGCCCCAGCATTTT
TRBJ2-4 | . | . | TRBV4-3 | CASSQARLAWEQYF | TGCGCCAGCAGCCAAGCCCGGCTAGCTTGGGAGCAGTACTTC
TRBJ2-7 | . | . | TRBV5-1 | CASSLMGVSAYEQYF | TGCGCCAGCAGCCTTATGGGGGTGTCAGCCTACGAGCAGTACTTC
TRBJ2-7 | . | TRBD1 | TRBV25-1 | CASGTGLSYEQYF | TGTGCCTCCGGGACAGGATTATCCTACGAGCAGTACTTC
TRBJ1-5 | . | . | TRBV7-2 | CASSLARGFATQPQHF | TGTGCCAGCAGCTTAGCTAGAGGCTTTGCCACTCAGCCCCAGCATTTT
TRBJ2-3 | once | TRBD2 | TRBV10-3 | CAISEGAGGPGDTQYF | TGTGCCATCAGTGAGGGGGCGGGGGGGCCGGGAGATACGCAGTATTTT
TRBJ1-2 | few | . | TRBV14 | CASSQGRSNYGYTF | TGTGCCAGCAGCCAGGGACGTTCAAACTATGGCTACACCTTC
TRBJ2-1 | . | . | TRBV7-2 | CASSSGPGGEQFF | TGTGCCAGCAGCTCGGGGCCAGGGGGGGAGCAGTTCTTC
TRBJ1-2 | . | . | TRBV21-1 | CAGSKVGFLRENYGYTF | TGTGCCGGCAGCAAAGTGGGGTTTCTCAGAGAAAACTATGGCTACACCTTC
TRBJ1-1 | . | TRBD1 | TRBV28 | CASSSPPGTGNTEAFF | TGTGCCAGCAGCTCCCCGCCTGGGACAGGGAACACTGAAGCTTTCTTT
TRBJ2-3 | many | . | TRBV5-1 | CASSLVGGTTDTQYF | TGCGCCAGCAGCTTGGTTGGGGGGACCACAGATACGCAGTATTTT
TRBJ2-7 | . | . | TRBV6-2/TRBV6-3 | CASSTPNSYEQYF | TGTGCCAGCAGTACTCCAAATTCCTACGAGCAGTACTTC
TRBJ1-2 | few | . | TRBV12-3/TRBV12-4 | CASSPPMGGEDYGYTF | TGTGCCAGCAGCCCCCCTATGGGGGGGGAAGACTATGGCTACACCTTC
TRBJ2-1 | few | . | TRBV6-6 | CASRPTSSHEQFF | TGTGCCAGCAGGCCCACTAGCTCCCATGAGCAGTTCTTC
TRBJ2-7 | . | TRBD2 | TRBV20-1 | CSARDSGLGTTKSSYEQYF | TGCAGTGCTAGAGATTCGGGACTAGGGACTACCAAGAGCTCCTACGAGCAGTACTTC
TRBJ2-3 | . | TRBD2 | TRBV20-1 | CSARWGGYSTDTQYF | TGCAGTGCTAGATGGGGGGGATATAGCACAGATACGCAGTATTTT
TRBJ1-2 | few | TRBD1 | TRBV29-1 | CSVGQGHGYTF | TGCAGCGTTGGACAGGGACATGGCTACACCTTC
TRBJ2-5 | . | . | TRBV4-1 | CASSQGSRGRQETQYF | TGCGCCAGCAGCCAGGGTAGCAGGGGCCGCCAAGAGACCCAGTACTTC
TRBJ2-3 | few | . | TRBV29-1 | CSVNRDPYTDTQYF | TGCAGCGTCAACCGGGACCCCTACACAGATACGCAGTATTTT
TRBJ2-2 | few | TRBD2 | TRBV5-8 | CASIPWQRGGTGELFF | TGTGCCAGCATCCCCTGGCAGCGGGGGGGAACCGGGGAGCTGTTTTTT
TRBJ2-7 | few | TRBD2 | TRBV24-1 | CATSDGTATGGYEQYF | TGTGCCACCAGTGATGGCACAGCCACGGGGGGATACGAGCAGTACTTC
TRBJ2-1 | . | TRBD2 | TRBV3-1 | CASSHPGLAGSHNEQFF | TGTGCCAGCAGCCATCCAGGACTAGCGGGGTCTCACAATGAGCAGTTCTTC
TRBJ2-5 | many | . | TRBV7-2 | CASSLAVGKVETQYF | TGTGCCAGCAGCTTAGCGGTAGGGAAGGTCGAGACCCAGTACTTC
TRBJ2-7 | few | . | TRBV20-1 | CSASGQNGNWEQYF | TGCAGTGCTAGTGGTCAGAACGGGAATTGGGAGCAGTACTTC
TRBJ2-5 | . | TRBD1 | TRBV28 | CASSPRGQGMETQYF | TGTGCCAGCAGTCCCAGAGGACAGGGGATGGAGACCCAGTACTTC
TRBJ2-7 | few | . | TRBV4-1 | CASSQIDGTYEQYF | TGCGCCAGCAGCCAAATTGACGGTACCTACGAGCAGTACTTC
TRBJ2-7 | few | . | TRBV6-6 | CASSDEDSYEQYF | TGTGCCAGCAGTGACGAGGATTCCTACGAGCAGTACTTC
TRBJ1-6 | few | TRBD1 | TRBV11-2 | CASSLEPGQSNSPLHF | TGTGCCAGCAGCTTAGAACCGGGACAGAGCAATTCACCCCTCCACTTT
TRBJ1-6 | . | . | TRBV20-1 | CSAANPGLYNSPLHF | TGCAGTGCCGCCAACCCAGGGTTGTATAATTCACCCCTCCACTTT
TRBJ2-7 | . | . | TRBV20-1 | CSAPMGTTYEQYF | TGCAGTGCTCCCATGGGGACCACCTACGAGCAGTACTTC
TRBJ2-3 | . | . | TRBV20-1 | CSARDLGIEDTQYF | TGCAGTGCTAGAGATCTAGGGATCGAGGATACGCAGTATTTT
TRBJ1-2 | . | . | TRBV6-6 | CASSFEGIPDGYTF | TGTGCCAGCAGCTTCGAGGGGATTCCGGATGGCTACACCTTC
TRBJ1-2 | few | TRBD1 | TRBV29-1 | CSGEDRGQENYGYTF | TGCAGCGGTGAAGATAGGGGACAGGAAAACTATGGCTACACCTTC
TRBJ1-5 | . | TRBD1 | TRBV7-2 | CASSNFGTGGFSNQPQHF | TGTGCCAGCAGTAACTTCGGGACAGGGGGCTTTAGCAATCAGCCCCAGCATTTT
TRBJ2-1 | . | TRBD2 | TRBV10-3 | CATEGTSGGSYNEQFF | TGTGCCACCGAGGGGACTAGCGGGGGGTCCTACAATGAGCAGTTCTTC
TRBJ1-2 | . | . | TRBV10-3 | CAISESSPSGGGYTF | TGTGCCATCAGTGAGTCCAGTCCTTCGGGGGGTGGCTACACCTTC
TRBJ1-2 | . | TRBD1 | TRBV10-3 | CAISSTGTGSLYGYTF | TGTGCCATCAGTTCTACCGGGACAGGGAGTCTCTATGGCTACACCTTC
TRBJ2-5 | . | . | TRBV4-1 | CASSAFGLGETQYF | TGCGCCAGCAGCGCTTTTGGGTTGGGGGAGACCCAGTACTTC